The TCR beta chain described here comes from a study of T cell repertoires in cytomegalovirus infection. As for the study in general: An indication of both CMV infection and matching HLA type came from public TCR beta signatures.

The germline CDR1 and CDR2 sequences are SGHNT and YENEEA. CDR3 length: 15 amino acids. One entry per CDR3 protein, called by TCRdb with MiXCR from the reads. The sample records 270,000 or so distinct CDR3 sequences, over 15% being singletons. Worth noting for this clonotype: At one boundary the junction diverges from the germline segment, which might be a read error.

This sequence was found in a human donor in good health (CMV status not recorded). Some clones in this sample may be carry-over from other donors' samples. V is TRBV11-3 and J is TRBJ2-1; D may match TRBD1 or TRBD2 (5 bases each). The specimen was CD8+ T cells from PBMCs. DNA for the CDR3: TGTGCCAGTTCGGGCAGTGGGGGTTCCTTCAATGAGCAGTTCTTC. It is translated as CASSGSGGSFNEQFF.